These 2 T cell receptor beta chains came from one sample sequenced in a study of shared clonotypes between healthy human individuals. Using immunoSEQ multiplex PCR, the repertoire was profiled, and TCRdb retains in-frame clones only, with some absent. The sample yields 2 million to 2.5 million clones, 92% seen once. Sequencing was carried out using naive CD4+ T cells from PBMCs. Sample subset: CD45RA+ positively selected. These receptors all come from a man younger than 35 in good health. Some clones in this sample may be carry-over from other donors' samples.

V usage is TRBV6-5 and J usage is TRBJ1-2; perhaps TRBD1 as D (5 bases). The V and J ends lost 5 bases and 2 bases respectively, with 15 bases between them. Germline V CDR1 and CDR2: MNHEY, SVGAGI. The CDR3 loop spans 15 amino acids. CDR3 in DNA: TGTGCCAGCAGTCCCCGGGGGGAGATCAACTATGGCTACACCTTC. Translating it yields CASSPRGEINYGYTF.

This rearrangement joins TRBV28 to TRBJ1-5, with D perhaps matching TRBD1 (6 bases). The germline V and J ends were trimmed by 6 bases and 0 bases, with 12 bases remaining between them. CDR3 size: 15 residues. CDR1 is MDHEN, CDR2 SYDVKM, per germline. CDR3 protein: CASRGGANSNQPQHF. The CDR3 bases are TGTGCCAGCAGAGGGGGGGCGAATAGCAATCAGCCCCAGCATTTT.